This T cell receptor beta chain was sequenced for a study of T cells in Graves' hyperthyroidism and ophthalmopathy. Study-wide findings and caveats: Most thyroid clonotypes expanded above 0.001 were also detected in blood.

CDR3 length: 15 amino acids. Germline V gene lookup returns CDR1 SGHRS and CDR2 YFSETQ. Losses at the gene ends were 5 bases for V and 7 bases for J; bases not matched to a gene: 8. In the ophthalmopathy cohort, Clinical Activity Score was at least 3, NOSPECS grade at least 4, and duration under 3 months. Template material for amplifying TCR beta CDR3 regions consisted of RNA transcripts. Researchers ran a first-round RT-PCR on the TCR CDR3 using the HTBI primer set. TCRdb ran MiXCR on the multiplex PCR reads and lists one entry per CDR3 protein. In the table there are about 640,000 distinct CDR3 sequences, around 20% of which are singletons. This clonotype was seen many times. Its antigen is currently unknown.

V gene TRBV5-1 combines with J gene TRBJ2-1; 11 bases are a match to TRBD1. The source of this sequence is a man between 25 and 39 years old with Graves' ophthalmopathy. Sequencing was carried out using blood. In DNA, the CDR3 is TGCGCCAGCAGTAGAACCGGGACAGGGGGTAATGAGCAGTTCTTC. Translating gives CASSRTGTGGNEQFF.